The following is a T cell receptor beta chain sequence with its context. Documented time point: peripheral blood 6 weeks after treatment start. The repertoire was sequenced with immunoSEQ multiplex PCR; TCRdb's copy has only in-frame clones and lacks some. Altogether about 130,000 clones are present, about 82% being singletons, with the ten largest covering 2% to 3%. The sample originates from a study of PD-L1 blockade in urothelial cancer. The ends lost 7 bases at V and 5 bases at J; junction bases unmatched: 10. The CDR3 contains 15 residues. Germline values: CDR1 MGHRA, CDR2 YSYEKL. The material sequenced was PBMCs, taken around atezolizumab (anti-PD-L1) treatment. The rearrangement joins TRBV4-1 to TRBJ2-3; 9 positions match TRBD2. The source is a man between 45 and 60 years old with urothelial cancer. CDR3 amino acids: CASTLLAGNGDTQYF. The CDR3 DNA sequence: TGCGCCAGCACCCTTCTAGCGGGAAATGGAGATACGCAGTATTTT.